In its sample, the clone carrying this TCR beta chain was seen a few times. Then a second PCR, running about 7 to 11 cycles, was carried out with a sample-barcoded 5' primer and a J-beta primer mix. Each of the cDNA molecules was tagged by a template-switch adaptor with 12 random nucleotides. TCRdb independently ran MiXCR on the 5' RACE reads; one entry per CDR3 protein. The sample lists 850,000 to 1,100,000 distinct CDR3 sequences, more than 30% seen once, with 13% in the top ten. In each sample, at least 6 million PBMCs were isolated. This specimen comes from a study of blood T cells in healthy people across ages. This CDR3 has 15 amino acids. Germline trimming cut 7 bases from V and 2 bases from J; bases unmatched to any gene: 9. From germline, CDR1 is MGHDK and CDR2 SYGVNS.

This TCR was recovered from a man aged 18 to 30 in good health. The V and J genes are TRBV25-1 and TRBJ2-5; the match to TRBD2 covers 8 bases. The sample was blood. The CDR3 coding sequence is TGTGCCAGCACTGCTCGGGGGGGCTTACAAGAGACCCAGTACTTC. This gives the protein CASTARGGLQETQYF.